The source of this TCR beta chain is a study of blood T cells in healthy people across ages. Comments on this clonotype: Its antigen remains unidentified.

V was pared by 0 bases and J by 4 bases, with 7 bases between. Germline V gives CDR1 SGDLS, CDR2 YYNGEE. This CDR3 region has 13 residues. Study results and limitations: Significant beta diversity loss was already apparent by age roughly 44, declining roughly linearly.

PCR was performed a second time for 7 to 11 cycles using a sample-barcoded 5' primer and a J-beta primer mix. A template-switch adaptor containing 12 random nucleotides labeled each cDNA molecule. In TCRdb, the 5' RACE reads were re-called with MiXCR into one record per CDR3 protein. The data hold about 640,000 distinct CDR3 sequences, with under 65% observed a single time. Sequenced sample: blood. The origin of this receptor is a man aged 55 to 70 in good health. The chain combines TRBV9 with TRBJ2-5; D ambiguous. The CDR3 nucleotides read TGTGCCAGCAGCGTAGCTTCGGGAGAGACCCAGTACTTC. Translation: CASSVASGETQYF. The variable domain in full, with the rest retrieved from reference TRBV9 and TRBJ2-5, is DSGVTQTPKHLITATGQRVTLRCSPRSGDLSVYWYQQSLDQGLQFLIQYYNGEERAKGNILERFSAQQFPDLHSELNLSSLELGDSALYFCASSVASGETQYFGPGTRLLVL.